These T cell receptor beta chains were read from a single sample in a study of OX40 agonist ivuxolimab in advanced cancers. Method: immunoSEQ multiplex PCR; TCRdb's copy keeps in-frame clones and lacks some. The repertoire holds approximately 70,000 clones, with roughly 80% as singletons. The sequences come from CD4+ or CD8+ T cells sorted from blood, collected in a trial of the OX40 agonist ivuxolimab. The receptor set was obtained from an adult with an advanced solid tumor such as melanoma, head and neck, liver or kidney cancer. CDR3s include the opening cysteine and the closing phenylalanine or tryptophan. A D gene is named only where the DNA matches it firmly. Size is omitted from some rows. Given values are once, few, many or a class for expanded clones.

V gene,J gene,clone size,D gene,CDR3 protein,CDR3 DNA
TRBV6-5,TRBJ1-2,NA,TRBD1,CASSFVTGGDNYGYTF,TGTGCCAGCAGTTTCGTGACAGGGGGCGATAACTATGGCTACACCTTC
TRBV19,TRBJ1-6,NA,TRBD1,CASSLTWTGSSPLHF,TGTGCCAGTAGCCTGACTTGGACAGGGAGTTCACCCCTCCACTTT
TRBV18,TRBJ2-1,NA,TRBD1,CASSLDRVGNEQFF,TGTGCCAGCTCATTGGACAGGGTGGGCAATGAGCAGTTCTTC
TRBV2,TRBJ1-4,NA,TRBD1,CASRPNRGTNEKLFF,TGTGCCAGCAGGCCGAACAGGGGGACTAATGAAAAACTGTTTTTT
TRBV30,TRBJ2-7,NA,NA,CAWSAGPPFHEQYF,TGTGCCTGGAGCGCGGGCCCCCCGTTCCACGAGCAGTACTTC
TRBV5-1,TRBJ2-5,NA,NA,CASTQWKGETQYF,TGCGCCAGCACCCAATGGAAAGGAGAGACCCAGTACTTC
TRBV28,TRBJ2-1,NA,NA,CASSHRDTSYNEQFF,TGTGCCAGCAGCCACCGGGACACGTCCTACAATGAGCAGTTCTTC
TRBV7-9,TRBJ1-3,NA,TRBD1,CASSYGDRGGNTIYF,TGTGCCAGCAGCTACGGAGACAGGGGAGGAAACACCATATATTTT
TRBV7-8,TRBJ2-3,NA,NA,CASSLSPPTSDTQYF,TGTGCCAGCAGCTTAAGCCCGCCTACTTCAGATACGCAGTATTTT
TRBV6-6,TRBJ2-7,NA,NA,CASSSPGGVSYEQYF,TGTGCCAGCAGTTCCCCCGGCGGGGTGTCCTACGAGCAGTACTTC
TRBV7-2,TRBJ1-2,medium-sized,NA,CASSSSRGAGYGYTF,TGTGCCAGCAGCTCCTCGAGGGGGGCTGGCTATGGCTACACCTTC
TRBV29-1,TRBJ2-7,NA,NA,CSVQTGRSYEQYF,TGCAGCGTGCAGACTGGACGGAGCTACGAGCAGTACTTC
TRBV5-1,TRBJ2-7,NA,NA,CASSFSGVDQYF,TGCGCCAGCAGCTTTTCGGGGGTCGATCAGTACTTC
TRBV12-5,TRBJ2-3,NA,NA,CASGLGGHPDTTHTDTQYF,TGTGCTAGTGGTTTGGGCGGACATCCCGATACTACCCACACAGATACGCAGTATTTT
TRBV27,TRBJ2-1,NA,NA,CASSLWSPGSTYEQFF,TGTGCCAGCAGTTTATGGTCCCCAGGGTCTACGTATGAGCAGTTCTTC
TRBV7-6,TRBJ1-5,few,NA,CASTPGVNQPQHF,TGTGCCAGCACACCGGGGGTCAATCAGCCCCAGCATTTT
TRBV5-6,TRBJ2-5,few,NA,CASHAGYRQETQYF,TGTGCCAGCCACGCGGGGTACCGGCAAGAGACCCAGTACTTC
TRBV2,TRBJ2-7,NA,TRBD1,CASSGGQGAYEQYF,TGTGCCAGCAGTGGAGGACAGGGGGCTTACGAGCAGTACTTC
TRBV5-1,TRBJ1-1,NA,NA,CASSLLEQGGTEAFF,TGCGCCAGCAGCTTGTTAGAGCAGGGAGGTACTGAAGCTTTCTTT
TRBV10-2,TRBJ2-5,NA,TRBD1,CASGRTGSGETQYF,TGCGCCAGCGGGAGGACAGGGAGTGGGGAGACCCAGTACTTC
TRBV9,TRBJ1-2,NA,NA,CASSGQGAIDGYTF,TGTGCCAGCAGCGGCCAGGGCGCTATCGATGGCTACACCTTC
TRBV14,TRBJ1-5,NA,NA,CASSQGPYQPQHF,TGTGCCAGCAGCCAGGGCCCCTATCAGCCCCAGCATTTT
TRBV5-1,TRBJ1-4,NA,TRBD1,CASSLAPDRGEKLFF,TGCGCCAGCAGCTTGGCCCCCGACAGGGGGGAAAAACTGTTTTTT
TRBV6-6,TRBJ2-5,NA,TRBD2,CASSYAGGVRTQYF,TGTGCCAGCAGTTACGCCGGGGGGGTCAGGACCCAGTACTTC
TRBV5-1,TRBJ1-6,NA,TRBD1,CASSLNTRQGGSPLHF,TGCGCCAGCAGCTTGAACACTAGACAGGGGGGCTCACCCCTCCACTTT
TRBV4-1,TRBJ1-5,once,NA,CASSQGLRDSNQPQHF,TGCGCCAGCAGCCAAGGTTTAAGGGACAGCAATCAGCCCCAGCATTTT
TRBV6-1,TRBJ1-6,NA,NA,CASSDLGLLIGSPLHF,TGTGCCAGCAGTGACTTAGGGCTACTTATTGGTTCACCCCTCCACTTT
TRBV5-1,TRBJ1-4,once,NA,CASSLLQANEKLFF,TGCGCCAGCAGCTTGCTCCAGGCAAATGAAAAACTGTTTTTT
TRBV7-8,TRBJ1-3,NA,NA,CASSLNPGNTIYF,TGTGCCAGCAGCTTAAATCCTGGAAACACCATATATTTT
TRBV6-1,TRBJ2-1,NA,TRBD2,CASRLAGGSGEQFF,TGTGCCAGCAGGCTAGCGGGGGGGTCGGGGGAGCAGTTCTTC
TRBV2,TRBJ2-5,NA,TRBD2,CASTKGLLETQYF,TGTGCCAGCACGAAGGGACTACTAGAGACCCAGTACTTC
TRBV11-1,TRBJ2-1,NA,TRBD2,CASSLYRGLTSGVYNEQFF,TGTGCCAGCAGCTTATACAGGGGATTAACTAGCGGGGTCTACAATGAGCAGTTCTTC
TRBV5-6,TRBJ1-2,NA,NA,CASSLTGANLYYGYTF,TGTGCCAGCAGCTTGACGGGGGCGAACCTGTACTATGGCTACACCTTC
TRBV27,TRBJ1-1,NA,NA,CASSFGQSTEAFF,TGTGCCAGCAGTTTCGGACAGTCGACTGAAGCTTTCTTT
TRBV5-1,TRBJ2-7,NA,NA,CASSSLGGLVHEQYF,TGCGCCAGCAGCTCGTTAGGGGGGCTGGTCCACGAGCAGTACTTC
TRBV7-9,TRBJ2-7,NA,TRBD2,CASSQSSGGSYEQYF,TGTGCCAGCAGCCAGTCTAGCGGGGGATCCTACGAGCAGTACTTC
TRBV5-1,TRBJ1-1,NA,TRBD1,CASRSGTANTEAFF,TGCGCCAGCAGATCCGGGACAGCGAACACTGAAGCTTTCTTT
TRBV9,TRBJ2-7,NA,TRBD2,CASNRVGGSSYEQYF,TGTGCCAGCAACAGAGTCGGGGGGTCTTCCTACGAGCAGTACTTC
TRBV4-1,TRBJ1-5,NA,NA,CASSQDGGRGQPQHF,TGCGCCAGCAGCCAAGATGGAGGCAGGGGACAGCCCCAGCATTTT
TRBV5-1,TRBJ2-5,NA,TRBD2,CASSLSGGALETQYF,TGCGCCAGCAGTTTGAGCGGGGGGGCCTTGGAGACCCAGTACTTC
TRBV7-9,TRBJ1-5,NA,TRBD1,CASTTGANQPQHF,TGTGCCAGCACCACAGGGGCAAATCAGCCCCAGCATTTT
TRBV5-1,TRBJ2-3,once,NA,CASSSDLGTDTQYF,TGCGCCAGCAGCTCAGACCTGGGGACAGATACGCAGTATTTT
TRBV20-1,TRBJ2-7,few,NA,CSAGTYTEQYF,TGCAGTGCCGGGACCTACACCGAGCAGTACTTC
TRBV19,TRBJ1-6,NA,NA,CASSIGGSNSPLHF,TGTGCCAGTAGTATCGGAGGCTCTAATTCACCCCTCCACTTT
TRBV10-3,TRBJ2-7,NA,TRBD1,CAISEGGTDYEQYF,TGTGCCATCAGTGAGGGTGGGACAGACTACGAGCAGTACTTC
TRBV5-1,TRBJ2-5,NA,TRBD1,CASSLGGQGDYETQYF,TGCGCCAGCAGCTTGGGCGGACAGGGGGATTACGAGACCCAGTACTTC
TRBV5-8,TRBJ2-3,NA,TRBD2,CASRWGGMDTQYF,TGTGCCAGCAGATGGGGGGGGATGGATACGCAGTATTTT
TRBV19,TRBJ2-5,NA,NA,CASSIDFTVRETQYF,TGTGCCAGTAGTATAGATTTCACGGTTCGGGAGACCCAGTACTTC
TRBV18,TRBJ2-2,NA,TRBD1,CASSPRLGQGHTGELFF,TGTGCCAGCTCACCACGTCTCGGACAGGGACACACCGGGGAGCTGTTTTTT
TRBV29-1,TRBJ2-5,few,TRBD2,CSVDPSGDLETQYF,TGCAGCGTTGATCCCAGCGGGGACCTCGAGACCCAGTACTTC
TRBV5-1,TRBJ1-6,NA,TRBD1,CASARDRANSPLHF,TGCGCCAGCGCCCGGGACAGGGCGAATTCACCCCTCCACTTT